This passage covers 21 T cell receptor beta chains from one sample sequenced in a study of T cell responses to AZD1222 COVID-19 vaccine. The data were produced by immunoSEQ multiplex PCR, yet TCRdb's version contains in-frame clones alone and is incomplete. This sample has 18,000 or so clones; under 90% occur once, and the top ten carry about 8.7%. Sequenced here: peripheral blood, sampled 28 days after the second AZD1222 dose. The receptor source for this set is an adult who received the AZD1222 COVID-19 vaccine.

This clone has a handful of counts. Different DNA sequences within this sample yield the same CDR3. J is TRBJ2-5 and V is TRBV6-4, with 11 bases fitting TRBD2. Germline V CDR1 and CDR2: MRHNA, SNTAGT. The V and J ends lost 6 bases and 1 base, in that order; junction bases with no gene match: 4. The CDR3 covers 15 residues. The CDR3 spells CASSGTSGPQETQYF. DNA of the CDR3: TGTGCCAGCAGCGGGACTAGCGGCCCCCAAGAGACCCAGTACTTC.

The chain recombines TRBV9 with TRBJ2-3; D is undetermined. The V gene's germline CDR1 is SGDLS and CDR2 YYNGEE. This CDR3 is built from 12 residues. V shed 2 bases and J shed 3 bases, with 4 bases lying between them. The CDR3: CASSVSTDTQYF. The CDR3 nucleotides are TGTGCCAGCAGCGTGAGTACAGATACGCAGTATTTT.

V usage is TRBV14 and J usage is TRBJ2-5; 14 positions match TRBD2. J gave up 4 bases and V 4 bases, and 8 bases lay outside the gene matches. Per the germline V gene, CDR1 is SGHDN and CDR2 is FVKESK. The CDR3 sequence is 17 residues long. CDR3 residues: CASSLGLAGGGLETQYF. DNA for the CDR3: TGTGCCAGCAGCCTCGGACTAGCGGGAGGCGGGTTAGAGACCCAGTACTTC.

This clone has a single count. The rearrangement links TRBV10-3 to TRBJ2-1, with D perhaps matching TRBD2 (5 bases). The CDR3 covers 13 residues. V was shortened by 0 bases and J by 7 bases, with 7 bases between the two germline ends. Per the germline V gene, CDR1 is ENHRY and CDR2 is SYGVKD. The CDR3 loop reads CAISESLENEQFF. CDR3 sequence (DNA): TGTGCCATCAGTGAGTCACTAGAGAATGAGCAGTTCTTC.

The chain recombines TRBV6-1 with TRBJ1-1, with D uncertain. Trimming stripped 2 bases from V and 11 bases from J, with 12 bases between. CDR1 and CDR2 (germline): MNHNS, SASEGT. The CDR3 has 12 amino acids. The CDR3 sequence: CASSEPVSLAFF. The CDR3 DNA reads as TGTGCCAGCAGTGAACCGGTTTCCTTGGCTTTCTTT.

This chain links TRBV6-5 with TRBJ1-6; tentative D call: TRBD1 (5 bases). V was trimmed by 6 bases and J by 6 bases, leaving 12 bases between them. In germline, CDR1 is MNHEY, CDR2 SVGAGI. The CDR3 runs to 14 residues. The CDR3 sequence is CASRPGPTNSPLHF. The CDR3 DNA reads TGTGCCAGCAGACCGGGACCGACTAATTCACCCCTCCACTTT.

The chain carries TRBV7-2 and TRBJ1-4; D is undetermined. The CDR3 is made up of 14 amino acids. The V end lost 5 bases, the J end lost 8 bases, and 15 bases lay between the germline ends. Germline V gene data show CDR1 as SGHTA and CDR2 as FQGNSA. The CDR3, as DNA: TGTGCCAGCAGCCCCGGAAATTTAAAGGAAAAACTGTTTTTT. Its protein product is CASSPGNLKEKLFF. Full variable domain (missing parts from reference TRBV7-2 and TRBJ1-4): GAGVSQSPSNKVTEKGKDVELRCDPISGHTALYWYRQSLGQGLEFLIYFQGNSAPDKSGLPSDRFSAERTGGSVSTLTIQRTQQEDSAVYLCASSPGNLKEKLFFGSGTQLSVL.

The V call is TRBV6-5, the J call TRBJ2-2, with D perhaps TRBD2 (5 bases). This CDR3 comprises 14 residues. Deletions cut 10 bases from V and 0 bases from J, with 12 bases between. CDR1 is MNHEY and CDR2 is SVGAGI in the germline V gene. The CDR3 protein is CATYTGANTGELFF. Here the CDR3 DNA reads TGTGCCACGTACACCGGGGCGAACACCGGGGAGCTGTTTTTT.

The chain recombines TRBV30 with TRBJ1-1, with D possibly matching TRBD1 (6 bases). Germline V gene data show CDR1 as GTSNPN and CDR2 as SVGIG (reference sequence). This CDR3 comprises 14 residues. Trimming left V 5 bases short and J 1 base short, with 14 bases between. The CDR3 sequence is CAWGGRLRNTEAFF. The CDR3 nucleotides are TGTGCCTGGGGGGGCAGGTTAAGGAACACTGAAGCTTTCTTT.

The genes are TRBV10-3 and TRBJ2-2; D assignment may be TRBD1 or TRBD2 (7 bases each). CDR1 and CDR2 from the germline V gene are ENHRY and SYGVKD. The V end lost 0 bases, the J end lost 3 bases, and 11 bases lay between the germline ends. The CDR3 has 16 amino acids. As DNA, the CDR3 is TGTGCCATCAGTGAGTCCCAGGGGGGGGACACCGGGGAGCTGTTTTTT. Translating it yields CAISESQGGDTGELFF.

The chain links TRBV3-1 (or the pseudogene TRBV3-2) to TRBJ2-5, with TRBD2 identical over 8 bases. With V trimmed by 4 bases and J by 5 bases, 21 bases remained unmatched. Per the germline V gene, CDR1 is LGHDT and CDR2 is YNNKEL (reference sequence). The CDR3 covers 19 residues. The CDR3 DNA follows: TGTGCCAGCAGCCCCCGACGGCGACTAGTTCGGGAGGGAGCGGAGACCCAGTACTTC. Its translation is CASSPRRRLVREGAETQYF.

This chain uses TRBV5-1 with TRBJ2-7; 10 bases agree with TRBD1. The CDR3 loop spans 16 amino acids. V lost 4 bases, J lost 0 bases, and 7 bases stayed unmatched. CDR1 is SGHRS, CDR2 YFSETQ, per germline. The CDR3 DNA reads as TGCGCCAGCAGCCGAACTCGGGACAGGGGCTCCTACGAGCAGTACTTC. Its translation is CASSRTRDRGSYEQYF.

This chain uses TRBV6-4 with TRBJ1-3, with TRBD1 identical over 7 bases. CDR3 length: 15 residues. V shed 6 bases and J 5 bases; nucleotides not matched to a gene: 10. Germline CDR1 is MRHNA and CDR2 is SNTAGT. Written as DNA, the CDR3 is TGTGCCAGCAGCCCTACGAGGACAGGTAGAAACACCATATATTTT. Its translation: CASSPTRTGRNTIYF.

The count of this clone is one. The chain couples TRBV30 to TRBJ1-1; D is perhaps TRBD1 (6 bases). The CDR3 consists of 12 residues. Germline CDR1 reads GTSNPN; CDR2 reads SVGIG (reference sequence). V was clipped by 2 bases and J by 6 bases, with 10 bases between them. The DNA for the CDR3 is TGTGCCTGGAGTTCGGGGGGGCCTGAAGCTTTCTTT. Protein sequence: CAWSSGGPEAFF.

The chain links TRBV21-1 to TRBJ2-7; the D segment call TRBD1 is taken from the table without a DNA check. TRBV21-1 is a known pseudogene. This CDR3 is 16 amino acids long. The CDR3 here is CASSKGTVLSSYEQYV. The CDR3 DNA reads TGTGCCAGCAGCAAGGGGACAGTCCTCAGCTCCTACGAGCAGTACGTC.

The chain uses TRBV6-5 and TRBJ1-6, with D unresolved. Per germline, CDR1 MNHEY and CDR2 SVGAGI. CDR3 size: 14 residues. V lost 7 bases and J lost 5, with 12 bases in between. CDR3 nucleotide sequence: TGTGCCAGCACCCGTTCCTTGGATAATTCACCCCTCCACTTT. Its protein product is CASTRSLDNSPLHF.

The chain combines TRBV4-1 with TRBJ2-5; D not resolved. The CDR3 covers 13 residues. Trimming took off 3 bases at V and 5 bases at J, with 10 bases between the two ends. Germline lookup yields CDR1 MGHRA and CDR2 YSYEKL. Here the CDR3 reads CASSQNLWETQYF. The CDR3, as DNA: TGCGCCAGCAGCCAGAATTTGTGGGAGACCCAGTACTTC.

The chain links TRBV5-4 to TRBJ1-1, with D perhaps TRBD1 (5 bases). Germline V gene sequence: CDR1 SGHNT, CDR2 YYREEE (reference sequence). CDR3 length equals 15 residues. V was shortened by 5 bases and J by 0 bases, with 14 bases between the two germline ends. The CDR3 protein is CASRPSRGLNTEAFF. The CDR3 nucleotides are TGTGCCAGCAGGCCCTCGAGGGGACTGAACACTGAAGCTTTCTTT.

V and J are TRBV9 and TRBJ2-2; D unclear. The ends were cut back, 0 bases at V and 3 bases at J, with 6 bases in the middle. The CDR3 has 14 amino acids. Germline V lookup: CDR1 SGDLS, CDR2 YYNGEE. The CDR3 nucleotides read TGTGCCAGCAGCGTAGGGCTCTACACCGGGGAGCTGTTTTTT. Translating gives CASSVGLYTGELFF.

The rearrangement links TRBV4-1 to TRBJ2-5; D unclear. The germline V and J ends were trimmed by 1 base and 1 base, with 4 bases remaining between them. The CDR3 runs to 13 residues. Germline values: CDR1 MGHRA, CDR2 YSYEKL. The CDR3 DNA reads TGCGCCAGCAGCCAAGGGCCCCAAGAGACCCAGTACTTC. This encodes CASSQGPQETQYF.

V gene TRBV21-1 combines with J gene TRBJ2-1; the table's D call, TRBD2, has no DNA check behind it. TRBV21-1 is described as a pseudogene. CDR3 size: 15 residues. CDR3 bases: TGTGCCAGCAGCAAAGAGGGCGGGTCCCACAATGAGCAGTTCTTC. It codes for CASSKEGGSHNEQFF.